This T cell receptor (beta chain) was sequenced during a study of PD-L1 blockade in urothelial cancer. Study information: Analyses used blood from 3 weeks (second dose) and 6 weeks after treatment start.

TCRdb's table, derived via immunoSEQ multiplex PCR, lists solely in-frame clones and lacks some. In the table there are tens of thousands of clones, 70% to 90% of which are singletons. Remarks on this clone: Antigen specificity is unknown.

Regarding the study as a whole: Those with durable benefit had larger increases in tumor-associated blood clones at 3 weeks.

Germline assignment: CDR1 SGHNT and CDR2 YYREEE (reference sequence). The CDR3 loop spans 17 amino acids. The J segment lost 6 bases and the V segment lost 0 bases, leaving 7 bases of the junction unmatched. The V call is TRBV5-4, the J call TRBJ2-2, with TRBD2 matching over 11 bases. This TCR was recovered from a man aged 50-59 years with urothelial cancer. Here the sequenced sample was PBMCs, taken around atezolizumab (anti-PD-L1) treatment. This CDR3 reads CASSLVTSGRRSGELFF. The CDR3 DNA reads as TGTGCCAGCAGCTTGGTTACTAGCGGGAGAAGGTCCGGGGAGCTGTTTTTT.